This paragraph covers one T cell receptor (beta chain) sequence. As yet, its antigen is unknown. Single viable CD3+CD4+CD8-CD45RO+ cells were sorted as the memory CD4+ T cells. The sample comes from a study of memory CD4+ T cells and cytomegalovirus serostatus. Study-level results: Repertoires predicted CMV serostatus with median bootstrapped AUC of 0.95. Each of approximately 63 CMV-associated TCRbeta sequences occurred in one to five individuals.

Method: immunoSEQ multiplex PCR; TCRdb's copy keeps in-frame clones and lacks some. Of around 33,000 clones listed, about 80% are singletons. The material sequenced was memory CD4+ T cells from blood. The receptor was derived from an adult in good health and CMV-seronegative. Some clones in this sample may be carry-over from other donors' samples.

The CDR3 DNA reads TGCAGCGTTCTGGCTGCGGGGCGCGGCTACACCTTC. This translates into CSVLAAGRGYTF. The chain employs TRBV29-1 and TRBJ1-2; tentatively, D is TRBD1 (5 bases). With 5 bases removed from V and 8 bases from J, the gap between germline ends came to 15 bases. The CDR3 sequence is 12 residues long. Germline CDR1 SQVTM, CDR2 ANQGSEA.